Shown below are 15 T cell receptor beta chains from a single sample sequenced in a study of blood T cell repertoires in COVID-19. The assay was immunoSEQ multiplex PCR, and TCRdb's table has in-frame clones only and misses some. The sample yields about 120,000 clones, over 60% seen once. The sample consisted of peripheral blood. The receptors were sampled from a woman over 75 with acute or convalescent COVID-19.

The count of this clone is one. The chain joins TRBV3-1 (or the pseudogene TRBV3-2) to TRBJ2-2, with a weak D call TRBD1 (7 bases). Trimming took 0 bases from V and 4 from J, leaving 12 bases between them. The CDR3 runs to 16 residues. Per germline, CDR1 LGHDT and CDR2 YNNKEL (reference sequence). The CDR3 sequence is CASSQDRQGGTGELFF. The DNA for the CDR3 is TGTGCCAGCAGCCAAGATCGGCAGGGGGGCACCGGGGAGCTGTTTTTT.

This clone has just one count. The chain combines TRBV3-1 (or the pseudogene TRBV3-2) with TRBJ1-5, with D maybe TRBD1 (5 bases). The V gene lost 0 bases and the J gene lost 6 bases, with 12 bases spanning the gap. There are 15 residues in the CDR3. Per germline, CDR1 LGHDT and CDR2 YNNKEL (reference sequence). The CDR3 bases are TGTGCCAGCAGCCAAGAGACAGATTTTACTCAGCCCCAGCATTTT. Protein: CASSQETDFTQPQHF.

The chain is built from TRBV25-1 and TRBJ2-1, with 11 bases identical to TRBD1. Per the germline V gene, CDR1 is MGHDK and CDR2 is SYGVNS. This CDR3 spans 16 amino acids. Losses at the gene ends were 2 bases for V and 3 bases for J; bases not matched to a gene: 3. This CDR3 reads CASSEPGTGGYNEQFF. DNA of the CDR3: TGTGCCAGCAGTGAACCCGGGACAGGGGGCTACAATGAGCAGTTCTTC.

This chain connects TRBV11-2 to TRBJ1-2, with 8 bases aligning to TRBD1. This CDR3 is built from 17 residues. Germline V CDR1 and CDR2: SGHAT, FQNNGV. The ends lost 5 bases at V and 0 bases at J; junction bases unmatched: 11. The CDR3 sequence: CASSPLGTGGANYGYTF. In nucleotides, the CDR3 is TGTGCCAGCAGCCCCCTAGGAACAGGGGGAGCTAACTATGGCTACACCTTC.

The chain is built from TRBV7-3 and TRBJ2-1; TRBD1 matches 10 bases. CDR3 length equals 15 residues. After removal of 5 bases from V and 5 bases from J, the junction contained 6 bases not matched to a gene. Germline CDR1 and CDR2: SGHTA and FQGTGA. The CDR3 here is CASSPRTGGNNEQFF. The CDR3 nucleotides are TGTGCCAGCAGCCCAAGGACAGGGGGGAACAATGAGCAGTTCTTC.

The gene calls are TRBV16 and TRBJ1-1, with unresolved D. Trimming shortened V by 0 bases and J by 1 base, and 6 bases separated the two germline ends. CDR3 length equals 14 residues. Germline V gene sequence: CDR1 KGHSY, CDR2 FQNENV. The CDR3 DNA sequence: TGTGCCAGCAGCCAATCCGGAGGGAACACTGAAGCTTTCTTT. Its translation is CASSQSGGNTEAFF.

The chain joins TRBV7-9 to TRBJ1-5; 12 positions agree with TRBD1. Germline trimming cut 4 bases from V and 3 bases from J; bases unmatched to any gene: 4. CDR3 size: 16 residues. The germline CDR1 and CDR2 sequences are SEHNR and FQNEAQ (reference sequence). The CDR3 bases are TGTGCCAGCAGCTCCGGGACAGGGGGCATCAATCAGCCCCAGCATTTT. As protein: CASSSGTGGINQPQHF. Full variable domain (missing parts from reference TRBV7-9 and TRBJ1-5): DTGVSQNPRHKITKRGQNVTFRCDPISEHNRLYWYRQTLGQGPEFLTYFQNEAQLEKSRLLSDRFSAERPKGSFSTLEIQRTEQGDSAMYLCASSSGTGGINQPQHFGDGTRLSIL.

Ten or more counts support this clone. This chain links TRBV7-2 with TRBJ1-2; unclear D gene. V lost 0 bases to trimming and J lost 3 bases, with 8 bases between them. Germline lookup yields CDR1 SGHTA and CDR2 FQGNSA. The CDR3 contains 14 residues. The CDR3 sequence: CASSLAGRDYGYTF. CDR3 nucleotides: TGTGCCAGCAGCTTAGCCGGGAGGGACTATGGCTACACCTTC.

The J gene is TRBJ1-4, the V gene TRBV7-9; D is unresolved. This CDR3 comprises 14 residues. The germline V gene has CDR1 SEHNR and CDR2 FQNEAQ (reference sequence). V was cut by 5 bases and J by 5 bases, with 12 bases left in between. The DNA of the CDR3 is TGTGCCAGCAGCCCTAATGCGGAGAATGAAAAACTGTTTTTT. It specifies CASSPNAENEKLFF.

The rearrangement uses TRBV29-1 and TRBJ1-3, with a weak D call TRBD1 (6 bases). This CDR3 is 12 amino acids long. Trimming cost V 7 bases and J 3 bases, with 10 bases left between them. Germline assignment: CDR1 SQVTM and CDR2 ANQGSEA. The CDR3 here is CSAPGDGNTIYF. The CDR3 coding sequence is TGCAGCGCCCCAGGGGATGGAAACACCATATATTTT.

The J gene is TRBJ2-3, the V gene TRBV29-1, with 13 positions matching TRBD2. V was clipped by 5 bases and J by 4 bases; unmatched bases: 6. Germline assignment: CDR1 SQVTM and CDR2 ANQGSEA. The length of the CDR3 is 15 residues. The CDR3 reads CSVQGTSGIADTQYF. CDR3 nucleotides: TGCAGCGTTCAGGGGACTAGCGGGATCGCAGATACGCAGTATTTT.

CDR3 DNA: TGCACCAGCAGCCACAGGGAAAGGTACCAAGAGACCCAGTACTTC. It yields the protein CTSSHRERYQETQYF. The rearrangement uses TRBV1 and TRBJ2-5; the D call of TRBD1 is as the table states it, not checked on the DNA. TRBV1 is termed a pseudogene. CDR3 length: 15 amino acids.

CDR3 sequence (DNA): TGTGCCAGCAGTTATGACAGCCACAATCAGCCCCAGCATTTT. Protein: CASSYDSHNQPQHF. The chain is built from TRBV6-2 or TRBV6-3 and TRBJ1-5; D is possibly TRBD1 (5 bases). V lost 3 bases and J lost 3, with 9 bases in between. Germline lookup yields CDR1 MNHEY and CDR2 SVGEGT. This CDR3 region has 14 residues.

The chain employs TRBV10-3 and TRBJ2-1; 7 bases are shared with TRBD2. The germline V gene encodes CDR1 ENHRY and CDR2 SYGVKD. The length of the CDR3 is 17 residues. Trimming took 0 bases from V and 3 from J; bases not matched to a gene: 8. For the CDR3, the DNA is TGTGCCATCAGTGAGTCGAAGGGTGGGAGGGGCTACAATGAGCAGTTCTTC. As protein: CAISESKGGRGYNEQFF.

CDR3 loop: CASSHKGGTQYF. In DNA, the CDR3 is TGTGCCAGCAGCCACAAGGGGGGGACACAGTACTTC. The chain combines TRBV7-3 with TRBJ2-7, with D possibly being TRBD2 (7 bases). This CDR3 is 12 amino acids long. V was cut by 5 bases and J by 10 bases, with 15 bases left in between. CDR1 is SGHTA, CDR2 FQGTGA, per germline.